A selection of T cell receptor beta chains follows, all from one sample in a study of low-dose radiotherapy and immunotherapy resistance in tumors. MiXCR, run by TCRdb on the reads, gives a single entry per CDR3 protein. The table lists 75,000 to 95,000 distinct CDR3 sequences, over 15% of them singletons. The sequencing here drew on PBMCs, taken before treatment. The receptors stem from a male donor with prostate cancer. Both conserved end residues are part of each CDR3. The D gene is left open where the match is weak. Clone size is given as once, few or many counts, or a class when the clone is expanded.

. | TRBJ2-5 | TRBV4-1 | many | TGCGCCAGCAGCCACTCGGAGATTACACAAGAGACCCAGTACTTC | CASSHSEITQETQYF
. | TRBJ2-1 | TRBV15 | many | TGTGCCACCAGCAGAGAGGCGCCAGGGCGCTACAATGAGCAGTTCTTC | CATSREAPGRYNEQFF
. | TRBJ2-2 | TRBV5-1 | many | TGCGCCAGCAGCCCTACGGTGTCCGTTAACGGGGAGCTGTTTTTT | CASSPTVSVNGELFF
. | TRBJ1-6 | TRBV2 | few | TGTGCCAGCAGTGAAGGAGGTAATTCACCCCTCCACTTT | CASSEGGNSPLHF
TRBD2 | TRBJ2-7 | TRBV7-2 | many | TGTGCCAGCAGCTCCGCGACTAGCGGGTTCACCTACGAGCAGTACTTC | CASSSATSGFTYEQYF
. | TRBJ1-5 | TRBV6-2/TRBV6-3 | many | TGTGCCAGCAGTTACCTGGGGGCCGCAAATCAGCCCCAGCATTTT | CASSYLGAANQPQHF
. | TRBJ2-7 | TRBV4-1 | few | TGCGCCAGCAGCCAAGGACGTGTGGGGGAAGGCTACGAGCAGTACTTC | CASSQGRVGEGYEQYF
. | TRBJ2-7 | TRBV3-1 | few | TGTGCCAGCAGCCGCCGGGGACCCTACGAGCAGTACTTC | CASSRRGPYEQYF
TRBD1 | TRBJ2-5 | TRBV7-2 | many | TGTGCCAGCAGCTTAGGACAGGGGGCGGGGACCCAGTACTTC | CASSLGQGAGTQYF
. | TRBJ2-3 | TRBV3-1 | many | TGTGCCAGCAGCCAAGGTAGGAATACGCAGTATTTT | CASSQGRNTQYF
. | TRBJ2-3 | TRBV3-1 | many | TGTGCCAGCAGCCAAGATTTTAGAAATACGCAGTATTTT | CASSQDFRNTQYF
TRBD2 | TRBJ2-7 | TRBV6-2/TRBV6-3 | many | TGTGCCAGCAGTAACGGCCAAACCGGTAGCGGGACCAGCTACGAGCAGTACTTC | CASSNGQTGSGTSYEQYF
. | TRBJ2-3 | TRBV20-1 | many | TGCAGTGCTAGGGGGGCAGGGAGGGGGGCCACAGATACGCAGTATTTT | CSARGAGRGATDTQYF
. | TRBJ1-3 | TRBV29-1 | many | TGCAGCGTTGATCATGGGGGAAACACCATATATTTT | CSVDHGGNTIYF
TRBD1 | TRBJ2-3 | TRBV18 | many | TGTGCCAGCTCACCACGGACAGGGGGACGTGTGGATACGCAGTATTTT | CASSPRTGGRVDTQYF
TRBD2 | TRBJ2-1 | TRBV7-3 | many | TGTGCCAGCAGCTTAACCCCCTATGGTAGCGGGGGATCGGGTTACAATGAGCAGTTCTTC | CASSLTPYGSGGSGYNEQFF
TRBD1 | TRBJ1-1 | TRBV2 | many | TGTGCCAGCAGTGGAGGGCAGGGGGCGGCTACTGAAGCTTTCTTT | CASSGGQGAATEAFF
. | TRBJ2-5 | TRBV6-2/TRBV6-3 | many | TGTGCCAGCAGTTACGGGGGGAACCAAGAGACCCAGTACTTC | CASSYGGNQETQYF
. | TRBJ1-5 | TRBV7-9 | many | TGTGCCAGCAGCTTAGACCCCCCCGGGCAGCCCCAGCATTTT | CASSLDPPGQPQHF
. | TRBJ2-5 | TRBV4-2 | many | TGTGCCAGCAGCCAAGGGCCAGGGGAGGAGACCCAGTACTTC | CASSQGPGEETQYF
. | TRBJ2-1 | TRBV5-1 | many | TGCGCCAGCAGCCCACCGGGACTCCCCGCCAATGAGCAGTTCTTC | CASSPPGLPANEQFF
TRBD2 | TRBJ2-3 | TRBV29-1 | many | TGCAGCGTTGTAGCGGGAGGAGGGCTTTCAGATACGCAGTATTTT | CSVVAGGGLSDTQYF